Each of the 23 T cell receptor beta chains below was sequenced from the same sample in a study of blood T cell repertoires in COVID-19. The table came from immunoSEQ multiplex PCR; TCRdb's copy has only in-frame clones and leaves some out. The profile shows fewer than 150,000 clones, about 87% of them singletons. The sample consisted of peripheral blood. Receptors originate from a woman in her forties or fifties with acute or convalescent COVID-19.

The V call is TRBV28, the J call TRBJ1-3; a weak D match, TRBD1 (6 bases). Germline lookup yields CDR1 MDHEN and CDR2 SYDVKM. This CDR3 region has 19 residues. V was shortened by 6 bases and J by 4 bases, with 28 bases between the two germline ends. This CDR3 is CASSPDPLVTGLGGNTIYF. The DNA for the CDR3 is TGTGCCAGCAGCCCCGACCCTCTGGTGACAGGCCTGGGGGGAAACACCATATATTTT.

The chain joins TRBV27 to TRBJ1-2, with 7 bases aligning to TRBD1. CDR1 is MNHEY, CDR2 SMNVEV, per germline (reference sequence). The CDR3 runs to 15 residues. J gave up 1 base and V 4 bases, and 6 bases lay outside the gene matches. CDR3 DNA: TGTGCCAGCAGTTCCCGGGACAGATTTAACTATGGCTACACCTTC. Protein sequence: CASSSRDRFNYGYTF.

This clone was detected only a few times. The rearrangement uses TRBV7-2 and TRBJ1-1, with a weak D call TRBD1 (6 bases). Germline assignment: CDR1 SGHTA and CDR2 FQGNSA. Between the trimmed V and J ends, which lost 4 bases and 5 bases, there was a span of 14 bases. The CDR3 contains 14 residues. As DNA, the CDR3 is TGTGCCAGCAGCTCGGGACCAAGGGGGACTGAAGCTTTCTTT. Translating gives CASSSGPRGTEAFF.

This chain joins TRBV6-5 and TRBJ2-4; TRBD2 aligns across 7 bases. Looked up from germline, CDR1 is MNHEY and CDR2 is SVGAGI. Trimming took 8 bases from V and 7 from J; bases not matched to a gene: 5. This CDR3 has 12 residues. The CDR3 coding sequence is TGTGCCAGCGTAAGGGAGGGGAACATTCAGTACTTC. Translation: CASVREGNIQYF.

The gene calls are TRBV19 and TRBJ1-5, with a possible D match to TRBD1 (6 bases). Trimming took off 8 bases at V and 0 bases at J, with 26 bases between the two ends. The germline V gene encodes CDR1 LNHDA and CDR2 SQIVND (reference sequence). The CDR3 contains 19 residues. CDR3 DNA: TGTGCCAGTGATCCGGAGACAGGCTTACGATTGATTAGCAATCAGCCCCAGCATTTT. Protein: CASDPETGLRLISNQPQHF. Full variable domain (rest looked up from reference TRBV19 and TRBJ1-5): DGGITQSPKYLFRKEGQNVTLSCEQNLNHDAMYWYRQDPGQGLRLIYYSQIVNDFQKGDIAEGYSVSREKKESFPLTVTSAQKNPTAFYLCASDPETGLRLISNQPQHFGDGTRLSIL.

The rearrangement links TRBV7-2 to TRBJ2-5; D not certain. Germline-derived CDR1 and CDR2 are SGHTA and FQGNSA. V gave up 4 bases and J gave up 5 bases, with 11 bases separating them. There are 13 residues in the CDR3. CDR3 region: CASSSRVQETQYF. The CDR3 nucleotides are TGTGCCAGCAGCTCCCGGGTCCAGGAGACCCAGTACTTC.

V is TRBV10-1 and J is TRBJ1-5; 8 nucleotides align to TRBD1. Germline assignment: CDR1 WNHNN and CDR2 SYGVQD (reference sequence). This CDR3 is 13 amino acids long. J lost 4 bases, V lost 10 bases, and 6 bases had no gene match. CDR3 sequence reads: CAIMTGANQPQHF. The CDR3 DNA sequence: TGCGCCATCATGACAGGGGCGAATCAGCCCCAGCATTTT.

The genes are TRBV7-8 and TRBJ2-1; 12 bases map to TRBD2. Germline CDR1 reads SGHVS; CDR2 reads FQNEAQ. This CDR3 spans 16 amino acids. V gave up 4 bases and J gave up 5 bases; unmatched junction bases: 6. In DNA form, the CDR3 reads TGTGCCAGCAGCTACGGGACTAGCGGGTTTCACAATGAGCAGTTCTTC. This encodes CASSYGTSGFHNEQFF.

This chain joins TRBV5-4 and TRBJ1-2; D perhaps matches TRBD1 (5 bases). The CDR3 extends over 13 amino acids. CDR1 and CDR2 from the germline V gene are SGHNT and YYREEE (reference sequence). V was shortened by 4 bases and J by 3 bases, with 10 bases between the two germline ends. The CDR3 sequence: CASSVPGYYGYTF. In nucleotides, the CDR3 is TGTGCCAGCAGCGTTCCAGGGTACTATGGCTACACCTTC.

The J gene is TRBJ2-1, the V gene TRBV4-3, with 7 bases lining up with TRBD2. Germline values: CDR1 LGHNA, CDR2 YSLEER. Trimming took 0 bases from V and 0 from J; bases not matched to a gene: 5. CDR3 size: 17 residues. The CDR3 coding sequence is TGCGCCAGCAGCCAAGATGGGCTAGCGGTCTCCTACAATGAGCAGTTCTTC. It is translated as CASSQDGLAVSYNEQFF.

The chain joins TRBV5-5 to TRBJ2-7; D is possibly TRBD1 (5 bases). The CDR3 runs 15 residues. The germline gives CDR1 SGHKS, CDR2 YYEKEE (reference sequence). V lost 3 bases and J lost 0, with 13 bases in between. The DNA for the CDR3 is TGTGCCAGCAGCTCCCAGAGACAGACCTCCTACGAGCAGTACTTC. It translates to CASSSQRQTSYEQYF.

V usage is TRBV7-2 and J usage is TRBJ1-1, with D maybe TRBD1 (5 bases). V lost 1 base and J lost 0, with 6 bases in between. This CDR3 spans 14 amino acids. From germline, CDR1 is SGHTA and CDR2 FQGNSA. In nucleotides, the CDR3 is TGTGCCAGCAGCTTAGTCAGGGTGAACACTGAAGCTTTCTTT. It specifies CASSLVRVNTEAFF.

The chain uses TRBV5-1 and TRBJ2-1, with no clear D. Per germline, CDR1 SGHRS and CDR2 YFSETQ. The V end lost 2 bases, the J end lost 6 bases, and 15 bases lay between the germline ends. The CDR3 is made up of 15 amino acids. CDR3 sequence: CASSFDSGVGNEQFF. The CDR3 nucleotides are TGCGCCAGCAGCTTTGACTCGGGTGTAGGCAATGAGCAGTTCTTC.

The chain links TRBV13 to TRBJ2-1, with 7 bases lining up with TRBD1. Germline V gene data show CDR1 as PRHDT and CDR2 as FYEKMQ (reference sequence). The trim removed 4 bases at V and 8 bases at J, leaving 5 bases unmatched. The CDR3 runs 13 residues. This chain's CDR3 is CASSSGTVYEQFF. The CDR3 DNA reads as TGTGCCAGCAGCTCCGGGACAGTGTATGAGCAGTTCTTC.

The chain recombines TRBV2 with TRBJ1-2; 9 bases are a match to TRBD1. CDR1 is SNHLY, CDR2 FYNNEI, per germline. V dropped 5 bases and J dropped 7; count of bases not matched to a gene: 2. This CDR3 comprises 12 residues. The CDR3 DNA reads as TGTGCCAGCAGTACAGGGGGCCTTGGCTACACCTTC. Its protein product is CASSTGGLGYTF.

The CDR3 DNA follows: TGTGCCAGCAGTGAGCCGGGGGGACGGCTGGAGGAGCAGTACTTC. Amino acids: CASSEPGGRLEEQYF. The chain joins TRBV6-1 to TRBJ2-7; 7 nucleotides align to TRBD2. The CDR3 length is 15 residues. Germline values: CDR1 MNHNS, CDR2 SASEGT. With V trimmed by 3 bases and J by 7 bases, 12 bases remained unmatched.

The chain couples TRBV18 to TRBJ2-2; D may be TRBD1 (5 bases). This CDR3 comprises 12 residues. Germline assignment: CDR1 KGHSH and CDR2 LQKENI. Trimming cost V 8 bases and J 5 bases, with 9 bases left between them. The CDR3 reads CASLTATGELFF. CDR3 DNA: TGTGCCAGCCTGACAGCAACCGGGGAGCTGTTTTTT.

The chain recombines TRBV30 with TRBJ1-4, with TRBD1 as a possible D gene (5 bases). The germline gives CDR1 GTSNPN, CDR2 SVGIG (reference sequence). The CDR3 sequence is 15 residues long. Between the trimmed V and J ends, which lost 0 bases and 8 bases, there was a span of 16 bases. CDR3 residues: CAWSVRRGTGEKLFF. In nucleotides, the CDR3 is TGTGCCTGGAGTGTACGGCGGGGAACAGGAGAAAAACTGTTTTTT. The variable domain in full, completed from reference TRBV30 and TRBJ1-4, reads SQTIHQWPATLVQPVGSPLSLECTVEGTSNPNLYWYRQAAGRGLQLLFYSVGIGQISSEVPQNLSASRPQDRQFILSSKKLLLSDSGFYLCAWSVRRGTGEKLFFGSGTQLSVL.

This sequence joins TRBV30 and TRBJ1-1; a possible D gene is TRBD1 (5 bases). V gave up 5 bases and J gave up 4 bases, with 11 bases separating them. There are 12 residues in the CDR3. Germline values: CDR1 GTSNPN, CDR2 SVGIG (reference sequence). CDR3 residues: CAWLAGGTEAFF. Here the CDR3 DNA reads TGTGCCTGGTTGGCGGGGGGCACTGAAGCTTTCTTT.

The chain employs TRBV19 and TRBJ2-1; D unresolved. With 5 bases removed from V and 8 bases from J, the gap between germline ends came to 13 bases. CDR1 and CDR2 from the germline V gene are LNHDA and SQIVND (reference sequence). This CDR3 has 13 residues. For the CDR3, the DNA is TGTGCCAGTAGTCCACGATACCAGGATGAGCAGTTCTTC. It yields the protein CASSPRYQDEQFF.

V gene TRBV6-1 combines with J gene TRBJ2-1; TRBD1 matches 7 bases. The CDR3 spans 15 residues. Germline CDR1 reads MNHNS; CDR2 reads SASEGT. With 2 bases clipped from V and 2 bases from J, the junction kept 3 bases outside the gene matches. CDR3 loop: CASSETGTAYNEQFF. The CDR3, as DNA: TGTGCCAGCAGTGAAACCGGGACAGCCTACAATGAGCAGTTCTTC.

This clone was counted between two and nine times. The chain has TRBV7-3 and TRBJ1-6; TRBD1 might be the D (6 bases). This CDR3 comprises 18 residues. V shed 1 base and J shed 8 bases, with 21 bases lying between them. Germline V CDR1 and CDR2: SGHTA, FQGTGA. The CDR3 sequence is CASSLKPPDSGGDSPLHF. The DNA of the CDR3 is TGTGCCAGCAGCTTAAAACCTCCGGACAGTGGGGGTGATTCACCCCTCCACTTT.

The rearrangement uses TRBV12-5 and TRBJ2-1; 9 nucleotides match TRBD2. The germline CDR1 and CDR2 sequences are LGHNT and FRNRAP. This CDR3 has 18 residues. J gave up 7 bases and V 5 bases, and 18 bases lay outside the gene matches. The CDR3 region has the DNA TGTGCTAGTGGTCCCGGGGGGGTAGCGGGGGCTCTAGGGAATGAGCAGTTCTTC. Translated, it gives CASGPGGVAGALGNEQFF.